What follows is one TCR beta chain and its context. Its antigen is not identified. The V end was cut by 5 bases, the J end by 0 bases, with 11 bases between. CDR1 MNHNS and CDR2 SASEGT come from the germline V gene. This CDR3 is 14 amino acids long. The sample comes from a study of cytomegalovirus exposure and HLA in healthy donors. Whole-study results and caveats: What was likely a sequencing artifact was a cluster of highly shared sequence variants. In an earlier analysis, about 87% or about 30%: the productive usage of most TCR beta V segments. Serostatus for CMV was the only available immune exposure information.

13 Jbeta primers and 60 Vbeta primers were used for the PCR. TCRdb's table, derived via immunoSEQ multiplex PCR, lists solely in-frame clones and lacks some. The sample yields 180,000 or so clones, around 75% seen once. This chain joins TRBV6-1 and TRBJ2-7, with unresolved D. Sequenced: PBMCs. This sequence was found in a woman in her forties in good health and CMV-seropositive. In nucleotides, the CDR3 is TGTGCCAGCAGTTTCCCGAGGAGCTCCTACGAGCAGTACTTC. It codes for CASSFPRSSYEQYF.